The TCR beta chain under discussion was sequenced for a study of blood T cells in healthy people across ages. Per the germline V gene, CDR1 is DFQATT and CDR2 is SNEGSKA (reference sequence). Between the trimmed V and J ends, which lost 1 base and 5 bases, there was a span of 11 bases. The CDR3 spans 13 residues. A second PCR, run for roughly 7 to 11 cycles, used a sample-barcoded 5' primer plus a J-beta primer mix. MiXCR was run by TCRdb on the 5' RACE reads, yielding one entry per CDR3 protein. Altogether some 880,000 distinct CDR3 sequences are present, under 40% being singletons, with the ten largest covering under 15%. Every sample had a minimum of 6 million PBMCs isolated.

Sequencing used blood. V usage is TRBV20-1 and J usage is TRBJ2-5; D is ambiguous. This sequence originates from a man in his late teens or twenties in good health. For the CDR3, the DNA is TGCAGTGCTAGAGGCCCATTCGCGGAGACCCAGTACTTC. Residues: CSARGPFAETQYF.